These 5 T cell receptor beta chains were all obtained from the same sample, sequenced in a study of cytomegalovirus exposure and HLA in healthy donors. PCR employed 60 Vbeta and 13 Jbeta primers. The protocol was immunoSEQ multiplex PCR, while the TCRdb copy is restricted to in-frame clones and leaves out a portion. The table lists approximately 200,000 clones, roughly 79% of them singletons. Input material: PBMCs. The receptors originated from a man aged 18-30 years in good health and CMV-seronegative.

The count of this clone is one. The rearrangement uses TRBV29-1 and TRBJ2-5; no reliable D call. Germline-derived CDR1 and CDR2 are SQVTM and ANQGSEA. The CDR3 totals 12 residues. Trimming shortened V by 6 bases and J by 1 base, and 9 bases separated the two germline ends. The CDR3 here is CSVHGSQETQYF. The CDR3 region has the DNA TGCAGCGTCCACGGGTCCCAAGAGACCCAGTACTTC.

This clone was observed once. This rearrangement joins TRBV11-3 to TRBJ2-7; D may be TRBD1 (6 bases). Germline values: CDR1 SGHNT, CDR2 YENEEA. V lost 5 bases, J lost 3 bases, and 11 bases lay in between. The CDR3 length is 13 residues. CDR3 sequence (DNA): TGTGCCAGCAGCCCGATGGACAGCTACGAGCAGTACTTC. Its translation: CASSPMDSYEQYF.

A remark on this clone: An end of the junction differs from the germline gene, which may be a read error. This chain uses TRBV11-2 with TRBJ2-2; weak D call: TRBD2 (5 bases). Germline loops: CDR1 SGHAT, CDR2 FQNNGV. There are 15 residues in the CDR3. The CDR3 DNA sequence: TGTGCCAGCAGCCCACGGACGGGAAACAGCGGGGAGCTGTTTTTT. It specifies CASSPRTGNSGELFF.

This chain joins TRBV27 and TRBJ1-6; D not resolved. Germline assignment: CDR1 MNHEY and CDR2 SMNVEV (reference sequence). Trimming took 8 bases from V and 1 from J, leaving 9 bases between them. This CDR3 contains 14 residues. For the CDR3, the DNA is TGTGCCAGCTCCACGGGATCCTATAATTCACCCCTCCACTTT. Translation gives CASSTGSYNSPLHF.

This sequence joins TRBV7-8 and TRBJ2-1, with 7 bases matching TRBD2. This CDR3 spans 14 amino acids. Unmatched junction bases numbered 5, after V lost 0 bases and J lost 9 bases. Germline loops: CDR1 SGHVS, CDR2 FQNEAQ. CDR3 region: CASSLAGTTTEQFF. The CDR3 bases are TGTGCCAGCAGCTTAGCCGGGACTACCACTGAGCAGTTCTTC.